These 26 T cell receptor beta chains originate from one sample sequenced in a study of T cell repertoires in aging, cancer and after chemotherapy. Amplification of TCR beta used genomic DNA extracted from peripheral blood. Rearranged V-D-J TRB sequences were amplified with a mixed TRB-A/B primer pool. TCRdb re-derived calls from the multiplex PCR reads in MiXCR, one entry per CDR3 protein. The sample includes about 6,300 distinct CDR3 sequences, around 35% of them seen just once. The sample taken for sequencing was blood. These receptors originate from a human donor in good health.

The chain has TRBV12-3 or TRBV12-4 and TRBJ1-1; no clear D. The length of the CDR3 is 14 residues. V was clipped by 3 bases and J by 0 bases, with 8 bases between them. The chain's CDR3 is CASSFSGLNTEAFF. Written as DNA, the CDR3 is TGTGCCAGCAGTTTTTCAGGATTGAACACTGAAGCTTTCTTT.

This clonotype is medium-sized within its sample. The chain is built from TRBV18 and TRBJ2-2; D gene uncertain. The ends were cut back, 0 bases at V and 3 bases at J, with 14 bases in the middle. Germline V lookup: CDR1 KGHSH, CDR2 LQKENI. The CDR3 loop spans 17 amino acids. In DNA, the CDR3 is TGTGCCAGCTCACCACCTTCCGGCCTTGGGGACACCGGGGAGCTGTTTTTT. It codes for CASSPPSGLGDTGELFF.

This clonotype was seen a few times. The chain joins TRBV27 to TRBJ1-1; D gene unclear. V gave up 6 bases and J gave up 0 bases, with 8 bases separating them. CDR3 length: 13 amino acids. Germline V CDR1 and CDR2: MNHEY, SMNVEV (reference sequence). The CDR3 sequence: CASRGLLNTEAFF. CDR3 bases: TGTGCCAGCAGGGGTCTTTTGAACACTGAAGCTTTCTTT.

The chain uses TRBV27 and TRBJ1-2; D is undetermined. The length of the CDR3 is 13 residues. CDR1 and CDR2 (germline): MNHEY, SMNVEV (reference sequence). V lost 5 bases and J lost 6, with 13 bases in between. Here the CDR3 DNA reads TGTGCCAGCAGTGTCTTAGGGAGCCATGGCTACACCTTC. This encodes CASSVLGSHGYTF.

This clonotype ranks as medium-sized (0.01 to 0.1%). CDR3 amino acids: CASSYSSGQGAGTGELFF. The CDR3 nucleotides are TGTGCCAGCAGTTACTCGTCCGGACAGGGGGCAGGCACCGGGGAGCTGTTTTTT. This chain links TRBV6-5 with TRBJ2-2, with TRBD1 matching 11 bases. J was trimmed by 4 bases and V by 0 bases; bases with no gene match: 7. Germline lookup yields CDR1 MNHEY and CDR2 SVGAGI. The CDR3 is made up of 18 amino acids.

The chain combines TRBV6-2 or TRBV6-3 with TRBJ2-5; D may be TRBD1 (5 bases). Between the trimmed V and J ends, which lost 6 bases and 4 bases, there was a span of 15 bases. Germline V lookup: CDR1 MNHEY, CDR2 SVGEGT. This CDR3 spans 14 amino acids. The CDR3 sequence is CASRPDKGRETQYF. Here the CDR3 DNA reads TGTGCCAGCAGACCAGATAAGGGGCGAGAGACCCAGTACTTC.

The chain couples TRBV12-3 or TRBV12-4 to TRBJ2-3; 10 bases agree with TRBD2. This CDR3 is built from 16 residues. The junction had 8 bases not matched to a gene; V was cut back by 3 bases and J by 5 bases. This CDR3 reads CASSLDSGGRGDTQYF. As DNA, the CDR3 is TGTGCCAGCAGTTTGGATAGCGGGGGGCGTGGAGATACGCAGTATTTT.

This clonotype was detected a few times. The rearrangement uses TRBV6-5 and TRBJ2-7; 10 bases agree with TRBD2. The CDR3 loop spans 14 amino acids. Germline CDR1 and CDR2: MNHEY and SVGAGI. J gave up 5 bases and V 4 bases, and 5 bases lay outside the gene matches. The CDR3 sequence: CASSFRAGGDEQYF. CDR3 nucleotides: TGTGCCAGCAGTTTTAGAGCGGGAGGGGACGAGCAGTACTTC.

The chain joins TRBV20-1 to TRBJ2-5; TRBD1 matches 8 bases. Per germline, CDR1 DFQATT and CDR2 SNEGSKA (reference sequence). J was trimmed by 4 bases and V by 0 bases; bases with no gene match: 4. There are 14 residues in the CDR3. The CDR3 loop is CSARDMTGVETQYF. The CDR3 region has the DNA TGCAGTGCTAGAGATATGACAGGGGTAGAGACCCAGTACTTC.

CDR3 nucleotides: TGTGCCAGCAGCTTGGGGGGGGGTTTCCGCCAAAGCTCCTACAATGAGCAGTTCTTC. Protein: CASSLGGGFRQSSYNEQFF. The chain is built from TRBV5-4 and TRBJ2-1; 7 bases align to TRBD2. V trimming: 0 bases; J trimming: 0 bases; junction bases outside the gene matches: 12. The CDR3 has 19 residues. Germline V gene sequence: CDR1 SGHNT, CDR2 YYREEE (reference sequence).

CDR3 residues: CASSYSAGYGYTF. CDR3 in DNA: TGTGCCAGCAGTTACTCCGCGGGCTATGGCTACACCTTC. The chain employs TRBV6-6 and TRBJ1-2; no firm D call. The CDR3 covers 13 residues. Per the germline V gene, CDR1 is MNHNY and CDR2 is SVGAGI (reference sequence). V was trimmed by 0 bases and J by 4 bases, leaving 6 bases between them.

This clonotype appeared a few times. The J gene is TRBJ1-2, the V gene TRBV5-6, with 7 bases fitting TRBD1. Germline lookup yields CDR1 SGHDT and CDR2 YYEEEE. Trimming took 8 bases from V and 2 from J; bases not matched to a gene: 9. This CDR3 is 14 amino acids long. In DNA form, the CDR3 reads TGTGCCAGTAGCCGCGGACAGGTCAACTATGGCTACACCTTC. Its translation is CASSRGQVNYGYTF.

This clonotype was observed a few times. V and J are TRBV7-6 and TRBJ2-7; the D is unclear. CDR1 is SGHVS and CDR2 is FNYEAQ in the germline V gene. The V gene lost 3 bases and the J gene lost 5 bases, with 14 bases spanning the gap. The CDR3 extends over 14 amino acids. In DNA form, the CDR3 reads TGTGCCAGCAGCTTGGGCTCGAATTCCAACGAGCAGTACTTC. This translates into CASSLGSNSNEQYF.

This clonotype is labeled medium-sized. The gene calls are TRBV11-3 and TRBJ2-1; D unclear. The germline V and J ends were trimmed by 1 base and 0 bases, with 7 bases remaining between them. The CDR3 has 15 amino acids. Germline values: CDR1 SGHNT, CDR2 YENEEA. The CDR3 loop is CASSLGRSSYNEQFF. The CDR3 coding sequence is TGTGCCAGCAGCTTAGGTCGGAGCTCCTACAATGAGCAGTTCTTC. The full variable domain, with the rest looked up from reference TRBV11-3 and TRBJ2-1, is EAGVVQSPRYKIIEKKQPVAFWCNPISGHNTLYWYLQNLGQGPELLIRYENEEAVDDSQLPKDRFSAERLKGVDSTLKIQPAELGDSAVYLCASSLGRSSYNEQFFGPGTRLTVL.

This chain links TRBV5-6 with TRBJ2-3; 8 bases map to TRBD1. Germline V lookup: CDR1 SGHDT, CDR2 YYEEEE. CDR3 length: 16 residues. The V gene end was trimmed by 8 bases and the J gene end by 0 bases; junction bases not matched to a gene: 11. The CDR3 loop reads CARRPTGVISTDTQYF. Written as DNA, the CDR3 is TGTGCCAGAAGACCGACAGGGGTGATTAGCACAGATACGCAGTATTTT. Full variable domain (outside the CDR3, taken from reference TRBV5-6 and TRBJ2-3): DAGVTQSPTHLIKTRGQQVTLRCSPKSGHDTVSWYQQALGQGPQFIFQYYEEEERQRGNFPDRFSGHQFPNYSSELNVNALLLGDSALYLCARRPTGVISTDTQYFGPGTRLTVL.

The chain links TRBV5-6 to TRBJ1-5, with 9 bases identical to TRBD1. Trimming removed 2 bases from V and 3 bases from J; junction bases left unmatched: 15. Germline V lookup: CDR1 SGHDT, CDR2 YYEEEE. CDR3 length: 19 amino acids. For the CDR3, the DNA is TGTGCCAGCAGCTTTGGGGGACAGGGTATGGGTCAATCCAATCAGCCCCAGCATTTT. It codes for CASSFGGQGMGQSNQPQHF. The full variable domain, with the rest looked up from reference TRBV5-6 and TRBJ1-5, is DAGVTQSPTHLIKTRGQQVTLRCSPKSGHDTVSWYQQALGQGPQFIFQYYEEEERQRGNFPDRFSGHQFPNYSSELNVNALLLGDSALYLCASSFGGQGMGQSNQPQHFGDGTRLSIL.

This clonotype came up a few times. The rearrangement joins TRBV19 to TRBJ2-7; D is undetermined. Germline CDR1 and CDR2: LNHDA and SQIVND (reference sequence). CDR3 length equals 15 residues. The V and J ends lost 4 bases and 0 bases respectively, with 13 bases between them. As DNA, the CDR3 is TGTGCCAGTAGTACAGGAATGGGTCTCTCCTACGAGCAGTACTTC. Residues: CASSTGMGLSYEQYF.

The sample holds one count of this clonotype. The V call is TRBV11-3, the J call TRBJ1-6, with D perhaps matching TRBD1 (5 bases). Trimming left V 6 bases short and J 7 bases short, with 13 bases between. The germline V gene encodes CDR1 SGHNT and CDR2 YENEEA. CDR3 length: 14 residues. In DNA, the CDR3 is TGTGCCAGCAGTTATTACAGGCCGAATTCACCCCTCCACTTT. Protein sequence: CASSYYRPNSPLHF. The full variable domain, its missing parts supplied by reference TRBV11-3 and TRBJ1-6, is EAGVVQSPRYKIIEKKQPVAFWCNPISGHNTLYWYLQNLGQGPELLIRYENEEAVDDSQLPKDRFSAERLKGVDSTLKIQPAELGDSAVYLCASSYYRPNSPLHFGNGTRLTVT.

The rearrangement links TRBV27 to TRBJ1-1; D perhaps matches TRBD1 (6 bases). CDR3 length: 15 residues. V lost 5 bases to trimming and J lost 0 bases, with 13 bases between them. Germline V gives CDR1 MNHEY, CDR2 SMNVEV (reference sequence). DNA of the CDR3: TGTGCCAGCAGTCCGGGACACCAGGTGAACACTGAAGCTTTCTTT. This codes for CASSPGHQVNTEAFF.

This clonotype was picked up a small number of times. V gene TRBV19 combines with J gene TRBJ2-1; D may correspond to TRBD1 or TRBD2 (6 bases each). The CDR3 is 14 amino acids. Germline-derived CDR1 and CDR2 are LNHDA and SQIVND (reference sequence). V was pared by 3 bases and J by 12 bases, with 18 bases between. CDR3 in amino acids: CASSIGGTGPRQFF. The CDR3 nucleotides read TGTGCCAGTAGTATCGGGGGAACAGGGCCTCGGCAGTTCTTC. Together with reference TRBV19 and TRBJ2-1, the CDR3 gives the full variable domain: DGGITQSPKYLFRKEGQNVTLSCEQNLNHDAMYWYRQDPGQGLRLIYYSQIVNDFQKGDIAEGYSVSREKKESFPLTVTSAQKNPTAFYLCASSIGGTGPRQFFGPGTRLTVL.

This clonotype was picked up one time. The chain combines TRBV18 with TRBJ2-1, with 7 bases aligning to TRBD2. The ends lost 9 bases at V and 5 bases at J; junction bases unmatched: 22. Per the germline V gene, CDR1 is KGHSH and CDR2 is LQKENI. The CDR3 is 18 amino acids. The chain's CDR3 is CASVQDPPAGMGHNEQFF. CDR3 nucleotides: TGTGCCAGTGTACAAGACCCCCCAGCGGGGATGGGGCACAATGAGCAGTTCTTC.

The chain is built from TRBV5-1 and TRBJ1-2, with TRBD1 matching 8 bases. The CDR3 totals 16 residues. Germline V gene sequence: CDR1 SGHRS, CDR2 YFSETQ. V lost 0 bases, J lost 6 bases, and 10 bases stayed unmatched. CDR3 sequence reads: CASSLEGSQGADGYTF. The CDR3 DNA is TGCGCCAGCAGCTTGGAGGGGTCGCAGGGGGCGGATGGCTACACCTTC.

The chain combines TRBV20-1 with TRBJ2-1, with a possible D match to TRBD1 (6 bases). The CDR3 length is 13 residues. V lost 8 bases and J lost 2, with 13 bases in between. Germline V gives CDR1 DFQATT, CDR2 SNEGSKA (reference sequence). CDR3 loop: CSFTGLTYNEQFF. The DNA for the CDR3 is TGCAGTTTCACAGGGCTTACCTACAATGAGCAGTTCTTC.

The rearrangement uses TRBV6-2 or TRBV6-3 and TRBJ1-2; D gene uncertain. Germline CDR1 and CDR2: MNHEY and SVGEGT. This CDR3 spans 12 amino acids. Deletions cut 5 bases from V and 1 base from J, with 5 bases between. The CDR3 loop reads CASSQINYGYTF. In DNA form, the CDR3 reads TGTGCCAGCAGTCAGATTAACTATGGCTACACCTTC.

V and J are TRBV19 and TRBJ1-3, with 7 bases matching TRBD1. Germline values: CDR1 LNHDA, CDR2 SQIVND (reference sequence). This CDR3 contains 14 residues. V dropped 4 bases and J dropped 4; count of bases not matched to a gene: 4. The CDR3 sequence is CASSTTGMGNTIYF. The DNA of the CDR3 is TGTGCCAGTAGTACGACAGGGATGGGAAACACCATATATTTT.

This clonotype has more than one count but fewer than ten. The chain is built from TRBV7-2 and TRBJ1-1; tentative D call: TRBD1 (6 bases). Trimming removed 5 bases from V and 3 bases from J, with 19 bases in between. CDR1 is SGHTA and CDR2 is FQGNSA in the germline V gene. This CDR3 contains 16 residues. For the CDR3, the DNA is TGTGCCAGCAGCCTCCCGACAGGAGGCGAGGACACTGAAGCTTTCTTT. Translated, it gives CASSLPTGGEDTEAFF.